Presented here are 6 T cell receptor beta chains from one specimen sequenced in a study of pediatric ulcerative colitis. The assay was immunoSEQ multiplex PCR, and TCRdb's table has in-frame clones only and misses some. The repertoire has tens of thousands of clones, roughly 71% of them found once; the top ten carry less than 10%. The rectum was sampled with one to two pinch biopsies at colonoscopy. What was sequenced was gut tissue. The receptors shown here come from a boy younger than 18 with severe ulcerative colitis.

V gene TRBV6-5 combines with J gene TRBJ2-7; maybe TRBD1 (6 bases). V dropped 6 bases and J dropped 2 bases, with 11 bases sitting between them. Looked up from germline, CDR1 is MNHEY and CDR2 is SVGAGI. This CDR3 has 13 amino acids. In nucleotides, the CDR3 is TGTGCCAGCAGCGACAGGCTCGCCTACGAGCAGTACTTC. This translates into CASSDRLAYEQYF.

This chain connects TRBV28 to TRBJ2-7; D is undetermined. V gave up 6 bases and J gave up 2 bases, with 5 bases separating them. The CDR3 is 11 residues long. Germline V CDR1 and CDR2: MDHEN, SYDVKM. DNA of the CDR3: TGTGCCAGCAGCTACACCTACGAGCAGTACTTC. Translation gives CASSYTYEQYF.

The V call is TRBV5-1, the J call TRBJ2-7, with D uncertain. Trimming removed 0 bases at V and 2 bases at J, with 6 bases between. CDR1 and CDR2 (germline): SGHRS, YFSETQ. The length of the CDR3 is 13 residues. CDR3 loop: CASSLDLPYEQYF. The CDR3 DNA follows: TGCGCCAGCAGCTTGGACCTCCCCTACGAGCAGTACTTC.

This clone was detected a few times. The chain recombines TRBV28 with TRBJ2-2; TRBD1 agrees at 7 bases. In germline, CDR1 is MDHEN, CDR2 SYDVKM. Trimming removed 5 bases from V and 1 base from J; junction bases left unmatched: 1. The CDR3 has 14 residues. This CDR3 is CASSRDRNTGELFF. The CDR3 DNA is TGTGCCAGCAGTAGGGACAGGAACACCGGGGAGCTGTTTTTT.

This clone has only a few counts. The chain couples TRBV29-1 to TRBJ2-7; possible D gene TRBD2, 5 bases. The CDR3 covers 13 residues. Germline V gives CDR1 SQVTM, CDR2 ANQGSEA. The V and J ends lost 7 bases and 5 bases respectively, with 18 bases between them. Here the CDR3 reads CSGQEWPGNEQYF. In DNA form, the CDR3 reads TGCAGCGGCCAGGAGTGGCCGGGGAACGAGCAGTACTTC.

The CDR3 region is CASSLAEVSYNEQFF. CDR3 DNA sequence: TGCGCCAGCAGCTTGGCCGAGGTGTCCTACAATGAGCAGTTCTTC. This chain connects TRBV5-1 to TRBJ2-1; D is undetermined. Germline-derived CDR1 and CDR2 are SGHRS and YFSETQ. Trimming took 0 bases from V and 1 from J, leaving 8 bases between them. The CDR3 loop spans 15 amino acids.